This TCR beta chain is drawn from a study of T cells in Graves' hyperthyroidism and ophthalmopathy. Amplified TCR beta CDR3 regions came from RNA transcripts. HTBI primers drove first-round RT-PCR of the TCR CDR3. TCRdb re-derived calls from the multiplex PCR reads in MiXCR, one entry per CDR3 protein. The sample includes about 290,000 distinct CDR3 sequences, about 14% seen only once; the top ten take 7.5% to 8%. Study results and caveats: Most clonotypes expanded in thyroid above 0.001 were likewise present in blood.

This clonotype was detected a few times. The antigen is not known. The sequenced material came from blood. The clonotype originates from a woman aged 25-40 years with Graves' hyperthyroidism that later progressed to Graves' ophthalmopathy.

This chain's CDR3 is CSALAGGAYNEQFF. The CDR3 region has the DNA TGCAGTGCTCTAGCGGGAGGGGCCTACAATGAGCAGTTCTTC. The genes are TRBV20-1 and TRBJ2-1, with 12 bases that match TRBD2. The length of the CDR3 is 14 residues. CDR1 DFQATT and CDR2 SNEGSKA come from the germline V gene (reference sequence). Losses at the gene ends were 5 bases for V and 2 bases for J; bases not matched to a gene: 1.